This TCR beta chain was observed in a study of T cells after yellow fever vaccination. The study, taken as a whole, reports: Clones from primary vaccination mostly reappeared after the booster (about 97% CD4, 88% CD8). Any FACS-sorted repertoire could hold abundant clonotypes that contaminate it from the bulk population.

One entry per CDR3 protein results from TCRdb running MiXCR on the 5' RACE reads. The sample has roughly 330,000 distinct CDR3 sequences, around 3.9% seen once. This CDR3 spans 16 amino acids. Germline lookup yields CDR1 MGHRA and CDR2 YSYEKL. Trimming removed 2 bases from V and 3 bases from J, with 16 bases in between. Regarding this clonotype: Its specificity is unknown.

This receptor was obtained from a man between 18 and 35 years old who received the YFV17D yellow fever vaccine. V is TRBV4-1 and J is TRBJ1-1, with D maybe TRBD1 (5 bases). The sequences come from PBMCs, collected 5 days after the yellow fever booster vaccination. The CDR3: CASSQPFSGKDTEAFF. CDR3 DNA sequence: TGCGCCAGCAGCCAACCCTTCTCAGGGAAGGACACTGAAGCTTTCTTT.